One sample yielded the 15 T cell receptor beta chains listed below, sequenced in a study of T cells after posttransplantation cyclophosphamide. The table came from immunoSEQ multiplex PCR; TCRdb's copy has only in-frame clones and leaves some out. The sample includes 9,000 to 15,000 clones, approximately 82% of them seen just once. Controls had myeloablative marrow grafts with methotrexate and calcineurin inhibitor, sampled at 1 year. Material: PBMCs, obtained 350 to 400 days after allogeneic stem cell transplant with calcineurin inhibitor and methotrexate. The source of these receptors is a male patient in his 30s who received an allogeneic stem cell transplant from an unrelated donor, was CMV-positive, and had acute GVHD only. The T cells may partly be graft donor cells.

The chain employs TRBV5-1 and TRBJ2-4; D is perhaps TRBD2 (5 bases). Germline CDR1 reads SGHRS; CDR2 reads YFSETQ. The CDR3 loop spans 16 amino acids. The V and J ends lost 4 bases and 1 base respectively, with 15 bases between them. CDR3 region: CASSPLETGAKNIQYF. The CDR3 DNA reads TGCGCCAGCAGCCCCTTAGAAACGGGGGCCAAAAACATTCAGTACTTC.

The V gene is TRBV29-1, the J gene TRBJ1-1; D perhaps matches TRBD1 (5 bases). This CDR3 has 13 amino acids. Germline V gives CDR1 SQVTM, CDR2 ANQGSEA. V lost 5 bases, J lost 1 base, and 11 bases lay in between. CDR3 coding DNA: TGCAGCGTTTTGGGGGGGAAGAACACTGAAGCTTTCTTT. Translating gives CSVLGGKNTEAFF.

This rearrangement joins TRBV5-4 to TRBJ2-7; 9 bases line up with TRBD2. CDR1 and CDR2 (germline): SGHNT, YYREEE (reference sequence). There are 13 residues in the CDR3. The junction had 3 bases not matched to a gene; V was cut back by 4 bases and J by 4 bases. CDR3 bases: TGTGCCAGCAGCGTAGCGGGAGTTTACGAGCAGTACTTC. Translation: CASSVAGVYEQYF. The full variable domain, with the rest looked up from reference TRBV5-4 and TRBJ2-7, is ETGVTQSPTHLIKTRGQQVTLRCSSQSGHNTVSWYQQALGQGPQFIFQYYREEENGRGNFPPRFSGLQFPNYSSELNVNALELDDSALYLCASSVAGVYEQYFGPGTRLTVT.

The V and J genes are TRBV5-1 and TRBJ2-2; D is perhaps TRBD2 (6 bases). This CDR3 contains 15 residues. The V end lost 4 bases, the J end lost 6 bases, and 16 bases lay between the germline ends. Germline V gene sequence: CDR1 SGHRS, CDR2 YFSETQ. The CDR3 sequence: CASSAPGLRAGELFF. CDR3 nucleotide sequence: TGCGCCAGCAGCGCCCCGGGACTCAGGGCCGGGGAGCTGTTTTTT.

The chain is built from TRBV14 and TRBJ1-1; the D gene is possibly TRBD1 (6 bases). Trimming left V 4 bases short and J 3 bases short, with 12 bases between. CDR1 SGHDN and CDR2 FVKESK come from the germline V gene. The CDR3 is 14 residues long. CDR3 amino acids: CASSLRGRDTEAFF. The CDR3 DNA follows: TGTGCCAGCAGCCTTAGGGGGAGGGACACTGAAGCTTTCTTT.

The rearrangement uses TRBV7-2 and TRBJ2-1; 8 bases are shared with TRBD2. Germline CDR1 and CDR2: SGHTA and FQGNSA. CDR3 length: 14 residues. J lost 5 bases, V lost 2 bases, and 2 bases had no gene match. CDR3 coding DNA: TGTGCCAGCAGCTTAATGCGGGGGGACAATGAGCAGTTCTTC. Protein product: CASSLMRGDNEQFF.

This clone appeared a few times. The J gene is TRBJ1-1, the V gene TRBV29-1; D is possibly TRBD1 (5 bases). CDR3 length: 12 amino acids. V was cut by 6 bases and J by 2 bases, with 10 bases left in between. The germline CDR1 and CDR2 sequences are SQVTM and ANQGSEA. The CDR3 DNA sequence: TGCAGCGTGGACACGACTAACACTGAAGCTTTCTTT. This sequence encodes CSVDTTNTEAFF.

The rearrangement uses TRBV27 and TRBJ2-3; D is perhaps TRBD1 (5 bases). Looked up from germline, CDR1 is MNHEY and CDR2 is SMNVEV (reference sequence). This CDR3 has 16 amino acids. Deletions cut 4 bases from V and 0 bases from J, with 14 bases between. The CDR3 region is CASSSPRQYSTDTQYF. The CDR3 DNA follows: TGTGCCAGCAGTTCCCCTAGACAGTATAGCACAGATACGCAGTATTTT.

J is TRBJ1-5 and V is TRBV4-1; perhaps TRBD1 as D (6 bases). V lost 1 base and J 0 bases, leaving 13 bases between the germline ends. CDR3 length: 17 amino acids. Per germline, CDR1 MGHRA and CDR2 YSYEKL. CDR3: CASSQGRGKDSNQPQHF. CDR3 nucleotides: TGCGCCAGCAGCCAAGGCAGGGGAAAGGATAGCAATCAGCCCCAGCATTTT.

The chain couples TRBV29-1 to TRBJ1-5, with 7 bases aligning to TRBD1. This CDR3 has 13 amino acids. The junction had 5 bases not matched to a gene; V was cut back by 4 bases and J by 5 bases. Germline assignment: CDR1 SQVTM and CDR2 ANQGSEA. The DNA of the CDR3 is TGCAGCGTTGGAGGCAGGGGGGATCAGCCCCAGCATTTT. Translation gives CSVGGRGDQPQHF.

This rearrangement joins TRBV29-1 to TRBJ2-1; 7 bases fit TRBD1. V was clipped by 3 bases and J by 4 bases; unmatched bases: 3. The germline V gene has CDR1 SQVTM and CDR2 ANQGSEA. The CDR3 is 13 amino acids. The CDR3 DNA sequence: TGCAGCGTTGAGGCAGGGGGATACAATGAGCAGTTCTTC. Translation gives CSVEAGGYNEQFF.

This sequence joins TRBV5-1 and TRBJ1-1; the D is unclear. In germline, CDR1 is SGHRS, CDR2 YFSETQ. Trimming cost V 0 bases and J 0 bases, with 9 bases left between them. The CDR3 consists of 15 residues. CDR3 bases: TGCGCCAGCAGCTTGGACGCGGTCTTGAACACTGAAGCTTTCTTT. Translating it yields CASSLDAVLNTEAFF.

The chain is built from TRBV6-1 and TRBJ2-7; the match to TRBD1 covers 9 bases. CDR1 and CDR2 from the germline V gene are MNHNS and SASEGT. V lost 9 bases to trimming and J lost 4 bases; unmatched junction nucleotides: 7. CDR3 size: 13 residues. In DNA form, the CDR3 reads TGTGCCAGTTTATACGGACAGGGGTACGAGCAGTACTTC. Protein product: CASLYGQGYEQYF.

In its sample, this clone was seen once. CDR3: CASSLDKRWGVYTEAFF. Written as DNA, the CDR3 is TGTGCCAGCAGCTTAGACAAACGGTGGGGGGTGTACACTGAAGCTTTCTTT. J is TRBJ1-1 and V is TRBV7-2; TRBD1 is a possible D gene (5 bases). The ends were cut back, 1 base at V and 3 bases at J, with 18 bases in the middle. Germline V lookup: CDR1 SGHTA, CDR2 FQGNSA. This CDR3 contains 17 residues.

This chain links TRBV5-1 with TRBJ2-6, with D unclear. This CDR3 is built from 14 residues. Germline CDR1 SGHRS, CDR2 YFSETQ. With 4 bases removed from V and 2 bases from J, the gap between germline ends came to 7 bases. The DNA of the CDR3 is TGCGCCAGCAGCCCAGGCACTGGGGCCAACGTCCTGACTTTC. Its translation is CASSPGTGANVLTF.